What follows are 25 T cell receptor beta chains derived from one specimen sequenced in a study of blood T cells in healthy people across ages. A second PCR of about 6 to 12 cycles used a sample-barcoded 5' primer and a J-beta primer mix. TCRdb passed the 5' RACE reads through MiXCR, listing each CDR3 protein once. The sample carries about 1.1 million distinct CDR3 sequences, 35% to 45% recorded once. Sequencing was done on a sample of blood. The receptors come from a young man in good health.

The chain carries TRBV4-3 and TRBJ2-3, with 10 bases matching TRBD2. The CDR3 length is 16 residues. Germline V gene data show CDR1 as LGHNA and CDR2 as YSLEER. V was pared by 3 bases and J by 5 bases, with 8 bases of the junction left unmatched. CDR3 sequence reads: CASSHDPSGGRDTQYF. The CDR3 nucleotides read TGCGCCAGCAGCCATGATCCTAGCGGGGGTCGAGATACGCAGTATTTT.

The genes are TRBV5-1 and TRBJ1-1, with unresolved D. The CDR3 is made up of 15 amino acids. CDR1 and CDR2 from the germline V gene are SGHRS and YFSETQ. With 0 bases removed from V and 1 base from J, the gap between germline ends came to 10 bases. Here the CDR3 reads CASSLGSDQNTEAFF. CDR3 sequence (DNA): TGCGCCAGCAGCTTGGGAAGCGATCAGAACACTGAAGCTTTCTTT.

V gene TRBV20-1 combines with J gene TRBJ1-4; TRBD1 is a possible D gene (5 bases). The CDR3 loop spans 13 amino acids. CDR1 and CDR2 from the germline V gene are DFQATT and SNEGSKA (reference sequence). V lost 6 bases and J 5 bases, leaving 13 bases between the germline ends. This CDR3 is CSAAQRGNEKLFF. The CDR3 coding sequence is TGCAGTGCAGCACAGCGGGGGAATGAAAAACTGTTTTTT.

This clonotype was seen many times. The rearrangement uses TRBV12-3 or TRBV12-4 and TRBJ1-2; tentative D call: TRBD1 (5 bases). This CDR3 comprises 15 residues. The V end lost 6 bases, the J end lost 1 base, and 15 bases lay between the germline ends. The CDR3 DNA is TGTGCCAGCAGCCCTAATCAGGGTTTTAACTATGGCTACACCTTC. Its translation: CASSPNQGFNYGYTF.

This chain connects TRBV21-1 to TRBJ1-4. TRBV21-1 is annotated as a pseudogene. The CDR3 contains 15 residues. The CDR3 sequence is CASGPRLRFNEKLFF. CDR3 coding DNA: TGTGCCAGCGGTCCGAGGTTGAGGTTTAATGAAAAACTGTTTTTT.

The chain links TRBV12-3 or TRBV12-4 to TRBJ1-1; possible D gene TRBD1, 5 bases. V lost 3 bases and J lost 5, with 13 bases in between. The CDR3 covers 14 residues. CDR3 sequence reads: CASSLAEGTTEAFF. CDR3 in DNA: TGTGCCAGCAGTTTGGCCGAAGGGACTACTGAAGCTTTCTTT.

Comment on this clonotype: Germline and junction disagree at one end, which may indicate a read error. This rearrangement joins TRBV27 to TRBJ2-6; maybe TRBD2 (6 bases). The CDR3 contains 15 residues. Germline loops: CDR1 MNHEY, CDR2 SMNVEV (reference sequence). CDR3 loop: CAGRRGGSGANVLTF. The CDR3 DNA reads TGTGCCGGCAGGAGGGGAGGCTCTGGGGCCAACGTCCTGACTTTC.

The sample holds a few counts of this clonotype. The chain has TRBV6-2 or TRBV6-3 and TRBJ2-1, with 10 bases aligning to TRBD2. The trim removed 0 bases at V and 6 bases at J, leaving 2 bases unmatched. CDR1 is MNHEY and CDR2 is SVGEGT in the germline V gene. The CDR3 sequence is 15 residues long. Here the CDR3 reads CASSYSPSGGNEQFF. CDR3 sequence (DNA): TGTGCCAGCAGTTACTCGCCTAGCGGGGGCAATGAGCAGTTCTTC.

The chain uses TRBV3-1 and TRBJ1-1; no firm D call. Trimming took off 2 bases at V and 3 bases at J, with 19 bases between the two ends. This CDR3 has 17 residues. Germline CDR1 reads LGHDT; CDR2 reads YNNKEL (reference sequence). In DNA, the CDR3 is TGTGCCAGCAGCCAAACTGGGCCCAGACTCGGTGACACTGAAGCTTTCTTT. This gives the protein CASSQTGPRLGDTEAFF.

This clonotype has more than one count but fewer than ten. The chain uses TRBV9 and TRBJ2-4; 7 nucleotides align to TRBD2. The assigned J gene may be wrong: the sequence end matches TRBJ2-5 better. Germline V gives CDR1 SGDLS, CDR2 YYNGEE. The CDR3 is made up of 15 amino acids. The CDR3 region has the DNA TGTGCCAGCAGCGCCTACAGCGGGAATCAAGAGACCCAGTACTTC. This codes for CASSAYSGNQETQYF.

The CDR3 region is CASSLGQGTIYNEQFF. CDR3 nucleotide sequence: TGTGCCAGCAGCCTGGGACAGGGGACTATTTACAATGAGCAGTTCTTC. V and J are TRBV6-2 or TRBV6-3 and TRBJ2-1, with 10 bases matching TRBD1. After removal of 6 bases from V and 4 bases from J, the junction contained 9 bases not matched to a gene. The V gene's germline CDR1 is MNHEY and CDR2 SVGEGT. This CDR3 is 16 amino acids long.

This clonotype showed up just once. The chain employs TRBV3-1 and TRBJ2-5; tentative D call: TRBD1 (6 bases). Germline CDR1 is LGHDT and CDR2 is YNNKEL (reference sequence). Between the trimmed V and J ends, which lost 1 base and 11 bases, there was a span of 23 bases. This CDR3 is built from 16 residues. The CDR3 protein is CASSQGFGTPNNEQYF. The CDR3 DNA reads TGTGCCAGCAGCCAAGGGTTCGGGACACCCAACAATGAGCAGTACTTC.

This chain uses TRBV20-1 with TRBJ1-5; tentatively, D is TRBD1 (5 bases). This CDR3 region has 14 residues. The V gene's germline CDR1 is DFQATT and CDR2 SNEGSKA (reference sequence). The CDR3 coding sequence is TGCAGCGCTGCGGGAGGGGTAAGCAATCAGCCCCAGCATTTT. Translating gives CSAAGGVSNQPQHF.

The chain couples TRBV27 to TRBJ2-4; a possible D gene is TRBD1 (5 bases). The assigned J gene may be wrong: the sequence end matches TRBJ2-7 better. Per the germline V gene, CDR1 is MNHEY and CDR2 is SMNVEV (reference sequence). This CDR3 has 14 amino acids. The CDR3 spells CASSFSGKHYEQYF. In DNA form, the CDR3 reads TGTGCCAGCAGTTTTTCAGGGAAACACTACGAGCAGTACTTC.

The rearrangement links TRBV20-1 to TRBJ1-5, with D possibly matching TRBD1 (5 bases). The V and J ends lost 3 bases and 0 bases respectively, with 15 bases between them. Germline CDR1 and CDR2: DFQATT and SNEGSKA (reference sequence). There are 16 residues in the CDR3. The CDR3, as DNA: TGCAGTGCTAGCCGTATCGGGACGGTTAGCAATCAGCCCCAGCATTTT. Translating it yields CSASRIGTVSNQPQHF.

On this clonotype itself: Possible read error: a much larger clone is one base away. The rearrangement joins TRBV10-3 to TRBJ2-1; 10 positions match TRBD2. V was clipped by 7 bases and J by 6 bases; unmatched bases: 9. This CDR3 has 15 amino acids. Germline CDR1 ENHRY, CDR2 SYGVKD. DNA of the CDR3: TGTGCCATCACAGATAGCGGGGGGCGATTCAATGAGCAGTTCTTC. Translation: CAITDSGGRFNEQFF.

V usage is TRBV25-1 and J usage is TRBJ2-5; D is undetermined. V was cut by 6 bases and J by 0 bases, with 11 bases left in between. This CDR3 comprises 14 residues. Per the germline V gene, CDR1 is MGHDK and CDR2 is SYGVNS. CDR3 in amino acids: CASRGARDQETQYF. CDR3 sequence (DNA): TGTGCCAGCAGAGGTGCGCGCGACCAAGAGACCCAGTACTTC.

This chain joins TRBV27 and TRBJ2-1; D remains ambiguous. In germline, CDR1 is MNHEY, CDR2 SMNVEV (reference sequence). Trimming stripped 5 bases from V and 4 bases from J, with 15 bases between. CDR3 length equals 15 residues. The CDR3 DNA sequence: TGTGCCAGCAGTGCCCTGGGCGACCCTTACAATGAGCAGTTCTTC. It yields the protein CASSALGDPYNEQFF.

This sequence joins TRBV5-1 and TRBJ1-2; D not resolved. The CDR3 is made up of 13 amino acids. Germline V CDR1 and CDR2: SGHRS, YFSETQ. V lost 4 bases, J lost 7 bases, and 14 bases lay in between. CDR3 amino acids: CASSPNGDVGYTF. The CDR3 DNA follows: TGCGCCAGCAGCCCGAACGGCGATGTTGGCTACACCTTC.

The chain is built from TRBV7-6 and TRBJ2-2; weak D call: TRBD1 (5 bases). The CDR3 runs to 13 residues. Germline CDR1 and CDR2: SGHVS and FNYEAQ. The ends were cut back, 4 bases at V and 6 bases at J, with 9 bases in the middle. The CDR3 DNA is TGTGCCAGCAGCTCAAGGGGCTCCGGGGAGCTGTTTTTT. Amino acids: CASSSRGSGELFF. Looking up the rest from reference TRBV7-6 and TRBJ2-2 gives the full variable domain: GAGVSQSPRYKVTKRGQDVALRCDPISGHVSLYWYRQALGQGPEFLTYFNYEAQQDKSGLPNDRFSAERPEGSISTLTIQRTEQRDSAMYRCASSSRGSGELFFGEGSRLTVL.

Concerning this clonotype itself: Germline is not matched at one junction end, which may reflect a read error. The V gene is TRBV6-1, the J gene TRBJ1-1; D not resolved. The CDR3 contains 14 residues. The germline gives CDR1 MNHNS, CDR2 SASEGT. The CDR3 DNA reads TGTGCCAACAGTGAGCGCGTGGGAGGAACTGAAGCTTTCTTT. Translated: CANSERVGGTEAFF.

This clonotype has just a few counts. The chain combines TRBV19 with TRBJ2-4; 7 bases align to TRBD1. This CDR3 is 12 amino acids long. The trim removed 6 bases at V and 10 bases at J, leaving 6 bases unmatched. Germline V lookup: CDR1 LNHDA, CDR2 SQIVND (reference sequence). The CDR3 here is CASRSDRPIQYF. CDR3 DNA sequence: TGTGCCAGTAGATCGGACAGGCCTATTCAGTACTTC.

This clonotype has more than one count but fewer than ten. The chain links TRBV12-5 to TRBJ1-2; TRBD1 matches at 7 bases. V was pared by 3 bases and J by 0 bases, with 16 bases of the junction left unmatched. The CDR3 contains 19 residues. Germline V gene lookup returns CDR1 LGHNT and CDR2 FRNRAP. The CDR3 DNA reads as TGTGCTAGTGGTTTCTCCCCCAAAGGCGGACAGGAGACTAACTATGGCTACACCTTC. It translates to CASGFSPKGGQETNYGYTF. Based on the CDR3 plus reference TRBV12-5 and TRBJ1-2, the full variable domain is DARVTQTPRHKVTEMGQEVTMRCQPILGHNTVFWYRQTMMQGLELLAYFRNRAPLDDSGMPKDRFSAEMPDATLATLKIQPSEPRDSAVYFCASGFSPKGGQETNYGYTFGSGTRLTVV.

This chain joins TRBV6-2 or TRBV6-3 and TRBJ1-1, with 7 bases that match TRBD1. The V gene end was trimmed by 6 bases and the J gene end by 0 bases; junction bases not matched to a gene: 4. Looked up from germline, CDR1 is MNHEY and CDR2 is SVGEGT. The CDR3 runs 14 residues. The CDR3 DNA reads TGTGCCAGCAGCGACAGGGCTTTGAACACTGAAGCTTTCTTT. It codes for CASSDRALNTEAFF.

This clonotype was recorded only once. The junction shows a germline mismatch at one end, possibly a read error. The chain uses TRBV7-2 and TRBJ1-1, with D unresolved. CDR3 size: 14 residues. The germline CDR1 and CDR2 sequences are SGHTA and FQGNSA. CDR3 sequence: CARSQGRRNTEDFF. The CDR3 region has the DNA TGTGCCCGCAGCCAAGGACGGCGAAACACTGAAGATTTCTTT.